At least ten counts were recorded for the clone carrying this T cell receptor (beta chain). CDR1 is DFQATT and CDR2 is SNEGSKA in the germline V gene (reference sequence). The CDR3 sequence is 16 residues long. V lost 3 bases, J lost 1 base, and 6 bases stayed unmatched. This entry is derived from a study of blood T cell repertoires in COVID-19. Produced via immunoSEQ multiplex PCR; TCRdb's table is partial and in-frame only. Of approximately 200,000 clones listed, about 81% are singletons. The sequencing sample was made of PBMCs or T cells enriched from blood (not recorded which). The clonotype originates from a middle-aged man who had recovered from COVID-19. This rearrangement joins TRBV20-1 to TRBJ1-5; 10 bases line up with TRBD1. As DNA, the CDR3 is TGCAGTGCTAGTAATCCGGGACAGGGGAGCAATCAGCCCCAGCATTTT. The encoded protein is CSASNPGQGSNQPQHF.